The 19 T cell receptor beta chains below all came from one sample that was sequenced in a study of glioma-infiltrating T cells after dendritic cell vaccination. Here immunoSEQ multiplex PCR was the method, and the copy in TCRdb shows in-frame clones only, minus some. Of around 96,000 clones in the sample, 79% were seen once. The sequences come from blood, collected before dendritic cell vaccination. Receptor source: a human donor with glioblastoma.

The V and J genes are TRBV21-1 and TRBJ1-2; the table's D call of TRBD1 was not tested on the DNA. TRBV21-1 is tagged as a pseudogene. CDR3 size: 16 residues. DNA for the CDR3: TGTGCCAGCAGCAATCCTATGTACAGGGGGTTTACCGGCTACACCTTC. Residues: CASSNPMYRGFTGYTF.

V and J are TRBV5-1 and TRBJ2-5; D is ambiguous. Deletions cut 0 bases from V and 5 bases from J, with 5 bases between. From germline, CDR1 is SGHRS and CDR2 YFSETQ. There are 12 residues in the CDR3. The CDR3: CASSLALETQYF. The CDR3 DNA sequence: TGCGCCAGCAGCTTGGCCCTGGAGACCCAGTACTTC.

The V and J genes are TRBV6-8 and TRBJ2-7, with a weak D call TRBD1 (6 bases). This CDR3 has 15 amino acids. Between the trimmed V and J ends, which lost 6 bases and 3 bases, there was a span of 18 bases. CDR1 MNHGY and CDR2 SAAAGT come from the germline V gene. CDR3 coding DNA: TGTGCCAGCAGCAAACTTGTGGCAGGGGTCTACGAGCAGTACTTC. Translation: CASSKLVAGVYEQYF.

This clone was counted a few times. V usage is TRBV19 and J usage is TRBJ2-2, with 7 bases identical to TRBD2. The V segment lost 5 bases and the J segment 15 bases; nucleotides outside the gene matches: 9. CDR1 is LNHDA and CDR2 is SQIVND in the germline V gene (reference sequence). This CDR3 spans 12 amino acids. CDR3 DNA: TGTGCCAGTAGTTCTCCGGGGAGGGCGGTGTTTTTT. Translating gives CASSSPGRAVFF.

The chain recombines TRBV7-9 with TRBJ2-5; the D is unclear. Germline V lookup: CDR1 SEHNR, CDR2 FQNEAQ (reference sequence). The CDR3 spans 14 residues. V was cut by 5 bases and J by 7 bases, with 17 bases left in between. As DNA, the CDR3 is TGTGCCAGCAGCCCGATAAACTCCCCAGGGACCCAGTACTTC. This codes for CASSPINSPGTQYF.

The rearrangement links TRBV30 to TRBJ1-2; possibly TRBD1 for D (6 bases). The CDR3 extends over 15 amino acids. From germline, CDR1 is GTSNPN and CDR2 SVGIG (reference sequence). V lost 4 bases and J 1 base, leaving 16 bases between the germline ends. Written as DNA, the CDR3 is TGTGCCTGGACTCCTCCGGACAGCCGTAACTATGGCTACACCTTC. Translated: CAWTPPDSRNYGYTF.

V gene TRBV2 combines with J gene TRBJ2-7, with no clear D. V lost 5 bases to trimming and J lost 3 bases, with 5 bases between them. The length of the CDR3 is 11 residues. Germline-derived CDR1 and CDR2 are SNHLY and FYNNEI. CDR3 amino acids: CASSFLYEQYF. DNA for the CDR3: TGTGCCAGCAGTTTCCTCTACGAGCAGTACTTC.

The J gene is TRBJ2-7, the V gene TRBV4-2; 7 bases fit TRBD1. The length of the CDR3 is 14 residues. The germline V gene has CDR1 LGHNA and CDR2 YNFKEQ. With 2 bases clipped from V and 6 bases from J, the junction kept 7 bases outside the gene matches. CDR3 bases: TGTGCCAGCAGCCAACTTACAGGGGTGGGCGAGCAGTACTTC. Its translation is CASSQLTGVGEQYF.

The CDR3 DNA follows: TGCGCCAGCAGCTTGGTCGCCGGGGAGCTGTTTTTT. Translation: CASSLVAGELFF. The chain recombines TRBV5-1 with TRBJ2-2; no firm D call. V was shortened by 0 bases and J by 6 bases, with 3 bases between the two germline ends. The CDR3 is made up of 12 amino acids. From germline, CDR1 is SGHRS and CDR2 YFSETQ.

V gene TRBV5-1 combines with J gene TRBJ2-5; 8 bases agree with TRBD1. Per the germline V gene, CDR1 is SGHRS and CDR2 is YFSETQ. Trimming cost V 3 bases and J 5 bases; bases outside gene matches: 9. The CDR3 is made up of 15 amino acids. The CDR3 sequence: CASSWPAGGRETQYF. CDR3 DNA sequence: TGCGCCAGCAGCTGGCCGGCAGGGGGCCGGGAGACCCAGTACTTC.

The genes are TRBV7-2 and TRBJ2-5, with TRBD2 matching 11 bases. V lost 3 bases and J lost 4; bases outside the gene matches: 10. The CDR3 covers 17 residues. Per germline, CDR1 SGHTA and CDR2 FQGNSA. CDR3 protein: CASSFTSGGLGRETQYF. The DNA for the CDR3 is TGTGCCAGCAGCTTCACTAGCGGGGGACTAGGAAGAGAGACCCAGTACTTC.

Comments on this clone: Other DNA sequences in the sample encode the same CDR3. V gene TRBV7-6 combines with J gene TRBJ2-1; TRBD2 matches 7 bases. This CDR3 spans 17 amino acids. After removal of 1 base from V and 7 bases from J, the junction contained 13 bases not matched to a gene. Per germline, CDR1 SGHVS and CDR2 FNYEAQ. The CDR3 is CASSLGGGLPQLNEQFF. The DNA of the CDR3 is TGTGCCAGCAGCTTAGGGGGGGGATTACCCCAGCTGAATGAGCAGTTCTTC. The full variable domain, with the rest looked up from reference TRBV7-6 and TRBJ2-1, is GAGVSQSPRYKVTKRGQDVALRCDPISGHVSLYWYRQALGQGPEFLTYFNYEAQQDKSGLPNDRFSAERPEGSISTLTIQRTEQRDSAMYRCASSLGGGLPQLNEQFFGPGTRLTVL.

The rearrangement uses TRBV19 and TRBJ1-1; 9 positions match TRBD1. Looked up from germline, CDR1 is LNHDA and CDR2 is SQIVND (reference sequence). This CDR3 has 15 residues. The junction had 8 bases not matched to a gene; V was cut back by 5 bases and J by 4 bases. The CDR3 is CASSDTGGSVTEAFF. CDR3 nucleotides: TGTGCCAGTAGTGATACAGGGGGCTCTGTCACTGAAGCTTTCTTT.

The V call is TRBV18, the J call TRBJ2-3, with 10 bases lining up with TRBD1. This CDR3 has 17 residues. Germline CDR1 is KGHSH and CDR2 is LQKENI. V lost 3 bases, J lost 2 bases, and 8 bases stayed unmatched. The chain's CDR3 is CASSPLLTGGDTDTQYF. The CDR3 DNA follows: TGTGCCAGCTCACCTTTACTGACAGGGGGCGACACAGATACGCAGTATTTT.

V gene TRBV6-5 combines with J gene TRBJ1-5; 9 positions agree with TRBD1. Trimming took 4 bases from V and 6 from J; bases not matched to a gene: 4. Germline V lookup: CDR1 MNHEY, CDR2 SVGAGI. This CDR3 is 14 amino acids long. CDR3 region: CASSSTGGGQPQHF. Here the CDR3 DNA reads TGTGCCAGCAGTTCTACAGGGGGCGGTCAGCCCCAGCATTTT.

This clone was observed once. The CDR3 coding sequence is TGTGCCAGCAGCTTGGTAGCGGGAGAGGGGAATGAGCAGTTCTTC. Translated, it gives CASSLVAGEGNEQFF. The chain is built from TRBV5-6 and TRBJ2-1, with 9 bases aligning to TRBD2. The V and J ends lost 0 bases and 7 bases, in that order; junction bases with no gene match: 5. This CDR3 is built from 15 residues. The germline CDR1 and CDR2 sequences are SGHDT and YYEEEE. The full variable domain, completed using reference TRBV5-6 and TRBJ2-1, is DAGVTQSPTHLIKTRGQQVTLRCSPKSGHDTVSWYQQALGQGPQFIFQYYEEEERQRGNFPDRFSGHQFPNYSSELNVNALLLGDSALYLCASSLVAGEGNEQFFGPGTRLTVL.

Written as DNA, the CDR3 is TGTGCCAGCAGCCTCACAGAGAGATTGAACACTGAAGCTTTCTTT. It codes for CASSLTERLNTEAFF. The rearrangement uses TRBV28 and TRBJ1-1; D is uncertain. Trimming shortened V by 6 bases and J by 0 bases, and 14 bases separated the two germline ends. Germline V lookup: CDR1 MDHEN, CDR2 SYDVKM. The CDR3 loop spans 15 amino acids.

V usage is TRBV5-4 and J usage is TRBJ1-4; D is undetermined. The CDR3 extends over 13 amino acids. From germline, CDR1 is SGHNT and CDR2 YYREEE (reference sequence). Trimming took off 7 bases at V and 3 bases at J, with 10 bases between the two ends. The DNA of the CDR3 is TGTGCCAGCGCGACTGTGCCTAATGAAAAACTGTTTTTT. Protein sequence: CASATVPNEKLFF.

Here the CDR3 reads CASSMGQGLKTQYF. The CDR3 bases are TGCGCCAGCAGCATGGGACAGGGCTTGAAGACCCAGTACTTC. The V gene is TRBV5-1, the J gene TRBJ2-5, with TRBD1 matching 9 bases. The CDR3 has 14 amino acids. Unmatched junction bases numbered 7, after V lost 4 bases and J lost 6 bases. CDR1 is SGHRS and CDR2 is YFSETQ in the germline V gene.